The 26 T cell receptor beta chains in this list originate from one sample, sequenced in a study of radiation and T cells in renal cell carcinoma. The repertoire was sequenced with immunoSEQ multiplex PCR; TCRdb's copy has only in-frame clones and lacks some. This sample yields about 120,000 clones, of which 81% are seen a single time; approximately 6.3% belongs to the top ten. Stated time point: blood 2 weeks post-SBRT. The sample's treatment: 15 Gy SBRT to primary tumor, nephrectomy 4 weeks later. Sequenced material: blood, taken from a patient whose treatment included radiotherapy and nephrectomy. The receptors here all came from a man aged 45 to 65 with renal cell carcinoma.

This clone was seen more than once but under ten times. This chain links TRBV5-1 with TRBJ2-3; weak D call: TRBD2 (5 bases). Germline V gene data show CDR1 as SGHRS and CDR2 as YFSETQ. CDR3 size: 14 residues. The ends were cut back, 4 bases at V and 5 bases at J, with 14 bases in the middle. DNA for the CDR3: TGCGCCAGCAGCCCGGGGTTGGGCGGAGATACGCAGTATTTT. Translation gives CASSPGLGGDTQYF.

The CDR3 DNA follows: TGCGCCAGCAGCCAAGATCTGTCCGGAAACACTGAAGCTTTCTTT. This sequence encodes CASSQDLSGNTEAFF. The rearrangement uses TRBV4-1 and TRBJ1-1; D gene ambiguous. From germline, CDR1 is MGHRA and CDR2 YSYEKL. CDR3 size: 15 residues. Deletions cut 0 bases from V and 2 bases from J, with 10 bases between.

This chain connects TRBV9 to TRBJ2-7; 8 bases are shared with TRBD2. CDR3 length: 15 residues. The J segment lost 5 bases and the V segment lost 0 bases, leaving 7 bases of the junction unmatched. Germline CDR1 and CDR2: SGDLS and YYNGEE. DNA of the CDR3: TGTGCCAGCAGCGTAGGGACTAGCTCTTTCGACGAGCAGTACTTC. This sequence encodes CASSVGTSSFDEQYF.

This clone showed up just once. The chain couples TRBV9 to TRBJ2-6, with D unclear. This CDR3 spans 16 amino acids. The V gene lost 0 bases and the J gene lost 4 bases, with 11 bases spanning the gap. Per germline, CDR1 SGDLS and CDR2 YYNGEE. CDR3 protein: CASSVDKFGGANVLTF. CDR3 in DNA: TGTGCCAGCAGCGTAGATAAGTTCGGCGGGGCCAACGTCCTGACTTTC. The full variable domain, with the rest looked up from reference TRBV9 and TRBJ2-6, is DSGVTQTPKHLITATGQRVTLRCSPRSGDLSVYWYQQSLDQGLQFLIQYYNGEERAKGNILERFSAQQFPDLHSELNLSSLELGDSALYFCASSVDKFGGANVLTFGAGSRLTVL.

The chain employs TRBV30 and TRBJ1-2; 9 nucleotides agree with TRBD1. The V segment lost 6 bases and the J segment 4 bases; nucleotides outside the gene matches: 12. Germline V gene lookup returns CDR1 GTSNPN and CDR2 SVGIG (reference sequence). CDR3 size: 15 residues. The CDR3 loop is CACRDRESPGYGYTF. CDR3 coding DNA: TGTGCCTGCCGGGACAGGGAGTCTCCTGGCTATGGCTACACCTTC.

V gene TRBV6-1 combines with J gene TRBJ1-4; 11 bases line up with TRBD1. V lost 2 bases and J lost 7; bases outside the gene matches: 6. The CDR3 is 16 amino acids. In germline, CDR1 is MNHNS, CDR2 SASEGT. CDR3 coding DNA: TGTGCCAGCAGTGAACAACCCGGGACAGGGGGTGAAAAACTGTTTTTT. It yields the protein CASSEQPGTGGEKLFF.

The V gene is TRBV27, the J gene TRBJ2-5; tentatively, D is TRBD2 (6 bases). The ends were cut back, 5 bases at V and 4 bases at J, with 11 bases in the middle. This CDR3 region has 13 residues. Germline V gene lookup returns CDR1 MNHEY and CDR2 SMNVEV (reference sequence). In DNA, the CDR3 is TGTGCCAGCAGTCCATACGGGGGAGAGACCCAGTACTTC. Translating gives CASSPYGGETQYF.

This CDR3 reads CASRVREANYEQYF. In DNA, the CDR3 is TGTGCCAGCAGAGTGCGGGAGGCCAACTACGAGCAGTACTTC. This chain links TRBV2 with TRBJ2-7; TRBD2 agrees at 8 bases. Unmatched junction bases numbered 7, after V lost 6 bases and J lost 3 bases. Germline lookup yields CDR1 SNHLY and CDR2 FYNNEI. This CDR3 region has 14 residues.

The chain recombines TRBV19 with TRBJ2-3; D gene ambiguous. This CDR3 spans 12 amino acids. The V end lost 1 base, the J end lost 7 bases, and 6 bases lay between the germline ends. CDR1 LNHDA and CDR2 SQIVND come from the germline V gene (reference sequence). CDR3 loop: CASSIVGNTQYF. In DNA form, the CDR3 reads TGTGCCAGTAGTATAGTAGGGAATACGCAGTATTTT.

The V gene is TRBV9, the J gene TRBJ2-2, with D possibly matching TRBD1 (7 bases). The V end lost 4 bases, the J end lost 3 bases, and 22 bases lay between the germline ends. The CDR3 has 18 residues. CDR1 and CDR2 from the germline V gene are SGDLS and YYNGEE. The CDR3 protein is CASSLRQGGIADTGELFF. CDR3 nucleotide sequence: TGTGCCAGCAGCCTGAGACAGGGTGGGATAGCGGACACCGGGGAGCTGTTTTTT.

CDR3 sequence: CASSVRQGPKLFF. The CDR3 nucleotides read TGTGCCAGCAGTGTAAGACAGGGTCCAAAACTGTTTTTT. The J gene is TRBJ1-4, the V gene TRBV27, with 7 positions matching TRBD1. The length of the CDR3 is 13 residues. The junction had 7 bases not matched to a gene; V was cut back by 5 bases and J by 10 bases. Per germline, CDR1 MNHEY and CDR2 SMNVEV (reference sequence). The whole variable domain, filled in from reference TRBV27 and TRBJ1-4, reads EAQVTQNPRYLITVTGKKLTVTCSQNMNHEYMSWYRQDPGLGLRQIYYSMNVEVTDKGDVPEGYKVSRKEKRNFPLILESPSPNQTSLYFCASSVRQGPKLFFGSGTQLSVL.

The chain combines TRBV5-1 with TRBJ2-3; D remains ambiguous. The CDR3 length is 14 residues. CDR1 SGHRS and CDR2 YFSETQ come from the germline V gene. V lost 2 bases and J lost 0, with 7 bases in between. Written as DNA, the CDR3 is TGCGCCAGCAGCTTTGGCGGAAGCACAGATACGCAGTATTTT. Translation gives CASSFGGSTDTQYF.

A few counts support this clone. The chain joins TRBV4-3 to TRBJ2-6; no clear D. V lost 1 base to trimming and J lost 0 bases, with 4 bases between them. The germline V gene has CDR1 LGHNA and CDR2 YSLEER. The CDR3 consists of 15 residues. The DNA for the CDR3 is TGCGCCAGCAGCCAAGGTTTCTCTGGGGCCAACGTCCTGACTTTC. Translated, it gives CASSQGFSGANVLTF.

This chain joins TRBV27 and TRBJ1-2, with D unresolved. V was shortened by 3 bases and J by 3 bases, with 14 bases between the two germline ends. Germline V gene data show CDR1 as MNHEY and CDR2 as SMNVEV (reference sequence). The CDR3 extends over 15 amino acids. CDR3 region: CASSFFPPVDYGYTF. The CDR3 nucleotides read TGTGCCAGCAGTTTTTTCCCGCCGGTAGACTATGGCTACACCTTC.

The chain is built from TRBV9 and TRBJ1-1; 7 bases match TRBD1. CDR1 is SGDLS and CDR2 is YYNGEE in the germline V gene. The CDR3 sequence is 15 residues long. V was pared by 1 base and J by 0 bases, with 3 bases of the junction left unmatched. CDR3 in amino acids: CASSVQGEMNTEAFF. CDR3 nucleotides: TGTGCCAGCAGCGTACAGGGGGAGATGAACACTGAAGCTTTCTTT.

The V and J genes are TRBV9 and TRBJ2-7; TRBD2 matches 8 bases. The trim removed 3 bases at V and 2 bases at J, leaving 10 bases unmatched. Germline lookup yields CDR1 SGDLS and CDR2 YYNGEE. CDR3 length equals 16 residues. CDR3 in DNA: TGTGCCAGCAGCGCCCGTTCTAGCGGGCCTCCCTACGAGCAGTACTTC. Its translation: CASSARSSGPPYEQYF.

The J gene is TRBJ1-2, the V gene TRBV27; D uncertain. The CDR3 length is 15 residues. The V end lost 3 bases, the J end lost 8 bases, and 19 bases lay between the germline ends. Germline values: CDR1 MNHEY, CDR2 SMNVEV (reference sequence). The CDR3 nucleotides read TGTGCCAGCAGTTTTTTCGGCCCTGCTATGACGGGCTACACCTTC. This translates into CASSFFGPAMTGYTF.

The CDR3 here is CASSPTVNTEAFF. The DNA of the CDR3 is TGTGCCAGCAGCCCGACAGTGAACACTGAAGCTTTCTTT. This chain joins TRBV7-9 and TRBJ1-1, with D perhaps TRBD1 (5 bases). Germline V CDR1 and CDR2: SEHNR, FQNEAQ (reference sequence). This CDR3 spans 13 amino acids. V lost 5 bases and J lost 0, with 7 bases in between.

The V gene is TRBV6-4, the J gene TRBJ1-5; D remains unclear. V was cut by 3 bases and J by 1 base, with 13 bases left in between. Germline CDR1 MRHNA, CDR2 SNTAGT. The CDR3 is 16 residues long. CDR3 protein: CASSERVGRSNQPQHF. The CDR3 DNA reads TGTGCCAGCAGTGAGAGGGTCGGAAGAAGCAATCAGCCCCAGCATTTT.

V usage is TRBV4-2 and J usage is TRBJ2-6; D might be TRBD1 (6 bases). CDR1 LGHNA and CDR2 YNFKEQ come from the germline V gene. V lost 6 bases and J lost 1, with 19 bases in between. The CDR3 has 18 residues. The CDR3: CASRVWVGTGSGANVLTF. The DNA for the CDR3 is TGTGCCAGCAGAGTGTGGGTGGGTACAGGGTCTGGGGCCAACGTCCTGACTTTC.

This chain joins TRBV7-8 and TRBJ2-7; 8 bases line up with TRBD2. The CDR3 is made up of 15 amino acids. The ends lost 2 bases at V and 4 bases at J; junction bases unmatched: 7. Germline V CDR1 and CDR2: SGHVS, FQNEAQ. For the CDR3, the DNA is TGTGCCAGCAGCTTACGGGCGGGAGGCGGTTACGAGCAGTACTTC. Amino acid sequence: CASSLRAGGGYEQYF. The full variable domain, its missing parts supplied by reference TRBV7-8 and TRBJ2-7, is GAGVSQSPRYKVAKRGQDVALRCDPISGHVSLFWYQQALGQGPEFLTYFQNEAQLDKSGLPSDRFFAERPEGSVSTLKIQRTQQEDSAVYLCASSLRAGGGYEQYFGPGTRLTVT.

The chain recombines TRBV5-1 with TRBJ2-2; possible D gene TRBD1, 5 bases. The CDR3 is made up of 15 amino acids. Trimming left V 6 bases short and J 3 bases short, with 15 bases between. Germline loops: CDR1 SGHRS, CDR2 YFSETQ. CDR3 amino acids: CASKSAGIHTGELFF. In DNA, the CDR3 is TGCGCCAGCAAGTCAGCAGGGATTCACACCGGGGAGCTGTTTTTT.

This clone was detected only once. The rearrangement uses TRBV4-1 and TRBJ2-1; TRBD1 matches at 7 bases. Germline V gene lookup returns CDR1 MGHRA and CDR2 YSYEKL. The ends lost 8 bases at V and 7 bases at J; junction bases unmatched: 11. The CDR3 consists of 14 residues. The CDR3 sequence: CASRRGGAGNEQFF. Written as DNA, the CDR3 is TGCGCCAGCCGGAGAGGGGGCGCCGGGAATGAGCAGTTCTTC.

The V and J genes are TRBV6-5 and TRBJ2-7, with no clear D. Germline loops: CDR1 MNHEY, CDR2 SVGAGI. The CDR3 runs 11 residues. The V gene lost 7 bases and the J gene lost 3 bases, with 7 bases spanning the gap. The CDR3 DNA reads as TGTGCCAGCAAAAGGTTCTACGAGCAGTACTTC. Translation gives CASKRFYEQYF.

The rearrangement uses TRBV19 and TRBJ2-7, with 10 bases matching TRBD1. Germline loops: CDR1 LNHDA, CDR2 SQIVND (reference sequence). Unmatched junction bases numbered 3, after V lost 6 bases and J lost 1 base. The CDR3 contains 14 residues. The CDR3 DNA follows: TGTGCCAGTAGCGACAGGGGGCCTTCCTACGAGCAGTACTTC. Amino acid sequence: CASSDRGPSYEQYF.

For the CDR3, the DNA is TGCGCCAGCAGTCGGGACCCCACGGACGACCAGTACTTC. It codes for CASSRDPTDDQYF. The gene calls are TRBV4-1 and TRBJ2-5; possibly TRBD1 or TRBD2 for D (5 bases each). Germline CDR1 is MGHRA and CDR2 is YSYEKL. The CDR3 extends over 13 amino acids. Trimming took 6 bases from V and 10 from J, leaving 18 bases between them.